At least ten counts were recorded for the clone carrying this TCR beta chain. The antigen remains undetermined. The data were obtained in a study of regulatory T cells in long-lasting Graves disease. The wider study: Patients newly diagnosed with Graves' had been on antithyroid drugs for under 3 months.

Sequencing libraries for TCR beta were prepared with iRepertoire HTBI primers and Arm-PCR of CDR3 regions. TCRdb used MiXCR to reprocess the multiplex PCR reads, holding one entry per CDR3 protein. Among roughly 420,000 distinct CDR3 sequences listed, 15% to 17% were seen once. Time point of the sample: newly diagnosed GD, antithyroid drugs for less than 3 months. Generation of the TCR library employed RNA extracted from PBMCs. Doctors identified Graves' disease using the American Thyroid Association guidelines. The CDR3 sequence is 16 residues long. Trimming pared 1 base from V and 9 bases from J, leaving 19 bases between. In germline, CDR1 is MNHEY, CDR2 SVGEGT. Study-level results: Persistent cases favored TRBV28, TRBJ1-2 and TRBJ2-5.

The sequencing here drew on peripheral blood mononuclear cells (PBMCs), taken at new diagnosis, from a patient treated with antithyroid drugs. The TCR originated in a female donor with Graves disease. This chain links TRBV6-2 or TRBV6-3 with TRBJ2-1, with a tentative D call TRBD2 (5 bases). The CDR3 nucleotides are TGTGCCAGCAGTTACTTGACTGGAGGAGGTTTCCCTGAGCAGTTCTTC. Its translation: CASSYLTGGGFPEQFF.